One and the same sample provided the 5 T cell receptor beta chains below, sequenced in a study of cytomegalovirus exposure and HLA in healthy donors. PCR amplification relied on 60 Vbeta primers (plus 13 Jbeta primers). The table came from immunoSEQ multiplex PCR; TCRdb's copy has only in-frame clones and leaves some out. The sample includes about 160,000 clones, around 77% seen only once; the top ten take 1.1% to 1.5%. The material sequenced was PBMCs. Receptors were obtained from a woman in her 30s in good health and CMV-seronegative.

CDR3 protein: CASSVNFGGQGRQETQYF. The CDR3, as DNA: TGTGCCAGCAGTGTAAATTTCGGGGGACAGGGTAGACAAGAGACCCAGTACTTC. V is TRBV6-1 and J is TRBJ2-5, with 9 bases aligning to TRBD1. CDR1 MNHNS and CDR2 SASEGT come from the germline V gene. This CDR3 region has 18 residues. After removal of 4 bases from V and 2 bases from J, the junction contained 14 bases not matched to a gene.

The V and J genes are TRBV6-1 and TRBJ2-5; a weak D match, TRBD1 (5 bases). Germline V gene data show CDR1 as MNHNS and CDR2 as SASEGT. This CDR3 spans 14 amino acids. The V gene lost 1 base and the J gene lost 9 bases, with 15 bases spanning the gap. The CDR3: CASSEDIWEGAQYF. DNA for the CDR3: TGTGCCAGCAGTGAAGATATCTGGGAAGGGGCCCAGTACTTC.

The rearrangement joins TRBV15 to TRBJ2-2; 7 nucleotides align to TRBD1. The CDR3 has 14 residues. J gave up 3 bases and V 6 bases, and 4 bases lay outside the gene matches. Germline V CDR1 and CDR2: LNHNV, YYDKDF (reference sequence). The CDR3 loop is CATRGQAYTGELFF. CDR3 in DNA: TGTGCCACCAGAGGACAGGCTTACACCGGGGAGCTGTTTTTT.

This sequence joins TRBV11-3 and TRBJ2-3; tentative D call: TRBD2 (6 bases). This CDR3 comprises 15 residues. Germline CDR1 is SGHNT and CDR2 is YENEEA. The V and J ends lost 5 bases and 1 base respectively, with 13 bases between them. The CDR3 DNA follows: TGTGCCAGCAGCCTCGGAACGGGGGGCACAGATACGCAGTATTTT. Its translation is CASSLGTGGTDTQYF.

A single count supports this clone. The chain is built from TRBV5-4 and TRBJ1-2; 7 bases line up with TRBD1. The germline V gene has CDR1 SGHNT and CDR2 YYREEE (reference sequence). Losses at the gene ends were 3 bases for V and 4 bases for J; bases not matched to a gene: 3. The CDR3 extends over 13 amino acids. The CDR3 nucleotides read TGTGCCAGCAGCTACGGACAGGCCTATGGCTACACCTTC. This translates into CASSYGQAYGYTF.